The entry below describes one TCR beta chain. Its antigen is as yet unknown. Trimming at V came to 0 bases and at J to 6 bases, leaving 2 bases not matched to a gene. The CDR3 runs 14 residues. Germline CDR1 is MNHNS and CDR2 is SASEGT. This sample is part of a study of cytomegalovirus exposure and HLA in healthy donors. Points from the study as a whole: A later analysis revealed that TCR association rates differed between HLA loci, peaking at DRB1 and bottoming out at HLA-C. When the data were analyzed later, several of the most significant clusters appeared to be linked to common viral pathogens.

The PCR had 60 Vbeta and 13 Jbeta primers. Profiled with immunoSEQ multiplex PCR; TCRdb holds only in-frame clones, not every one. The sample includes about 160,000 clones, under 90% of them seen just once. The material sequenced was PBMCs. This chain connects TRBV6-1 to TRBJ1-2, with 9 bases identical to TRBD1. The receptor was derived from a male donor in good health and CMV-seronegative. The CDR3 DNA reads TGTGCCAGCAGTGAAGCACAGGGGGCAGATGGCTACACCTTC. Translating gives CASSEAQGADGYTF.